This TCR beta chain originates from a study of OX40 agonist ivuxolimab in advanced cancers. Study in general: Those enrolled were around 87% male, with a mean age of around 60 years and ages from about 20 to 79. Overall study findings and caveats: On average, CD8+ T cells had more expanded clones than CD4+. Low normalized T-cell clonal expansion also characterized some of the nonresponders.

The CDR3 extends over 16 amino acids. V lost 1 base and J 5 bases, leaving 18 bases between the germline ends. Germline CDR1 is SGHDT and CDR2 is YYEEEE. The table came from immunoSEQ multiplex PCR; TCRdb's copy has only in-frame clones and leaves some out. The table lists some 65,000 clones, 60% to 80% of them singletons. Points on this clone: Its antigen is undetermined.

The chain is built from TRBV5-6 and TRBJ2-5, with D perhaps matching TRBD2 (6 bases). Sequenced material: CD4+ or CD8+ T cells sorted from blood, taken in a trial of the OX40 agonist ivuxolimab. This receptor was identified in an adult with an advanced solid tumor such as melanoma, head and neck, liver or kidney cancer. As DNA, the CDR3 is TGTGCCAGCAGCTTGTTGAGTGGGACTGGTCAGGAGACCCAGTACTTC. This encodes CASSLLSGTGQETQYF.